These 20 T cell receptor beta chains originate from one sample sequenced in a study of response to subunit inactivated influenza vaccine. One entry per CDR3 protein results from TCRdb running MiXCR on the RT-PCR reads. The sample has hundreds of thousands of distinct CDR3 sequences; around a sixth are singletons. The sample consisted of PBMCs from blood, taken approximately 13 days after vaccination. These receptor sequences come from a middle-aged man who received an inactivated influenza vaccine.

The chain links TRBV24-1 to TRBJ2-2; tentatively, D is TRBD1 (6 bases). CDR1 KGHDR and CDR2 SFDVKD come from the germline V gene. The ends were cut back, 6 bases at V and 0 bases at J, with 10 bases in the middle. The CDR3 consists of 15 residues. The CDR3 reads CATSPGEPNTGELFF. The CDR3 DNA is TGTGCCACCAGTCCAGGGGAGCCGAACACCGGGGAGCTGTTTTTT.

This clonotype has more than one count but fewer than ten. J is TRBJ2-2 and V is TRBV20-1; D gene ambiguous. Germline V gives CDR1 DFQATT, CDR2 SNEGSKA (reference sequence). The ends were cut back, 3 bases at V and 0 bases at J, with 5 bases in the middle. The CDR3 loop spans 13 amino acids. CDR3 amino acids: CSASFPNTGELFF. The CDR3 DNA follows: TGCAGTGCTAGTTTTCCGAACACCGGGGAGCTGTTTTTT.

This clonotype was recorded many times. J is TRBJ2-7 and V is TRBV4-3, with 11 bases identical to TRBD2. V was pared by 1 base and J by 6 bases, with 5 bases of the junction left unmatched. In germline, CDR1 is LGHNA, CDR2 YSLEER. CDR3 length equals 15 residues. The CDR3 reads CASSQGSGGALEQYF. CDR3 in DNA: TGCGCCAGCAGCCAAGGTAGCGGGGGGGCCCTCGAGCAGTACTTC.

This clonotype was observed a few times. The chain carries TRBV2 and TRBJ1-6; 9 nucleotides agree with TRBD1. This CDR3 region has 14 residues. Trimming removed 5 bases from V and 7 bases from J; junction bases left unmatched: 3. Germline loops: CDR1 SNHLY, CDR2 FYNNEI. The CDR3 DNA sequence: TGTGCCAGCAGTAGAGGACAGGGGAATTCACCCCTCCACTTT. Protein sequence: CASSRGQGNSPLHF.

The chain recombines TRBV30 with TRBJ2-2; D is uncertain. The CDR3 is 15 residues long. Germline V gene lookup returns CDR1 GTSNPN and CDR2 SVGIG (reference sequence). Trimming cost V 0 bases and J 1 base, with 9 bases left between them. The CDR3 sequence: CAWSVLPRNTGELFF. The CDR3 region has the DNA TGTGCCTGGAGTGTACTGCCCAGGAACACCGGGGAGCTGTTTTTT.

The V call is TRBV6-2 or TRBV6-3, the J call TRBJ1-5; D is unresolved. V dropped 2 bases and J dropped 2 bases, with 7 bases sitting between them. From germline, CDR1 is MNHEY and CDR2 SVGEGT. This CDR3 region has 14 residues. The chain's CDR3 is CASSYNGGNQPQHF. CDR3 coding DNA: TGTGCCAGCAGTTACAACGGGGGCAATCAGCCCCAGCATTTT.

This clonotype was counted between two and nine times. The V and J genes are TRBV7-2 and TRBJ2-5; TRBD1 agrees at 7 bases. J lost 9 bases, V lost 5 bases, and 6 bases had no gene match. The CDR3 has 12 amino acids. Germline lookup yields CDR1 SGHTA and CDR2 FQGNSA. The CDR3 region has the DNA TGTGCCAGCAGCCCCCGACAGGGTCCCCAGTACTTC. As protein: CASSPRQGPQYF. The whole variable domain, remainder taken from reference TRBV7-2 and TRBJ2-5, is GAGVSQSPSNKVTEKGKDVELRCDPISGHTALYWYRQSLGQGLEFLIYFQGNSAPDKSGLPSDRFSAERTGGSVSTLTIQRTQQEDSAVYLCASSPRQGPQYFGPGTRLLVL.

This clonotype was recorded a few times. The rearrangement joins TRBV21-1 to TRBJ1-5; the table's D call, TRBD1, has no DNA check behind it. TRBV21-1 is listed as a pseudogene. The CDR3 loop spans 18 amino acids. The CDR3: CASSKGLAGGTRNQPQHF. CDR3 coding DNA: TGTGCCAGCAGCAAAGGGCTTGCAGGGGGAACGAGAAATCAGCCCCAGCATTTT.

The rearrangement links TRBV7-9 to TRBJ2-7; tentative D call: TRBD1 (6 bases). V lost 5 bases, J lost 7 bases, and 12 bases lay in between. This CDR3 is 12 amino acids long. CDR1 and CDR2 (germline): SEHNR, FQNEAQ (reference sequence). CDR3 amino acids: CASSHRDWEQYF. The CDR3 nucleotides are TGTGCCAGCAGCCACAGGGATTGGGAGCAGTACTTC. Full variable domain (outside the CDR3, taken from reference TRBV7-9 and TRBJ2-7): DTGVSQNPRHKITKRGQNVTFRCDPISEHNRLYWYRQTLGQGPEFLTYFQNEAQLEKSRLLSDRFSAERPKGSFSTLEIQRTEQGDSAMYLCASSHRDWEQYFGPGTRLTVT.

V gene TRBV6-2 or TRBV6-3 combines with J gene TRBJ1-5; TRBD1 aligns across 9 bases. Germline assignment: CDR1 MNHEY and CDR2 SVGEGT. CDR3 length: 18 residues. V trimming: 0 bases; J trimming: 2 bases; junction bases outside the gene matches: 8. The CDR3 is CASSYSLQGAMGNQPQHF. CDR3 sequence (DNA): TGTGCCAGCAGTTACTCACTACAGGGGGCGATGGGCAATCAGCCCCAGCATTTT.

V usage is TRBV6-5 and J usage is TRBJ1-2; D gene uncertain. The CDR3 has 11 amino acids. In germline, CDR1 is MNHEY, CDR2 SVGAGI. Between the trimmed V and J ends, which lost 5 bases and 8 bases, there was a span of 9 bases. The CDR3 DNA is TGTGCCAGCAGTGAGGGTGGGGGCTACACCTTC. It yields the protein CASSEGGGYTF.

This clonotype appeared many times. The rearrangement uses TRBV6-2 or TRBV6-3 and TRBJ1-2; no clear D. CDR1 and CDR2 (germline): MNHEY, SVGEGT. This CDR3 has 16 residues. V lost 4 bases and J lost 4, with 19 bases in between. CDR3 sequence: CASSSSIAEVFYGYTF. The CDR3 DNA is TGTGCCAGCAGTTCCTCCATTGCTGAAGTTTTCTATGGCTACACCTTC.

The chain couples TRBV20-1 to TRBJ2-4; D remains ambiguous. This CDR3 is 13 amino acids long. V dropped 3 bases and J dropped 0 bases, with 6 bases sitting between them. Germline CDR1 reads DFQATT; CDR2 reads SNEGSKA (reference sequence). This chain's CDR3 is CSARDGAKNIQYF. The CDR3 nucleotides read TGCAGTGCTAGGGACGGAGCCAAAAACATTCAGTACTTC.

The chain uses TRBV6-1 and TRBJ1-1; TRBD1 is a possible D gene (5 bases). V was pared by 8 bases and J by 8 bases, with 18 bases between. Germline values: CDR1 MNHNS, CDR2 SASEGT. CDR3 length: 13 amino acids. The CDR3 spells CASAGGVSSEAFF. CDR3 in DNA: TGTGCCAGCGCTGGGGGGGTCTCCTCAGAAGCTTTCTTT.

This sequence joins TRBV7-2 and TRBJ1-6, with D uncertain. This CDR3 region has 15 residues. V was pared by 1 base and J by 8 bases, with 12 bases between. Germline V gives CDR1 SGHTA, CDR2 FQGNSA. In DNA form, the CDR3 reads TGTGCCAGCAGCTTAGATGGGCAGGCCCATTCACCCCTCCACTTT. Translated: CASSLDGQAHSPLHF.

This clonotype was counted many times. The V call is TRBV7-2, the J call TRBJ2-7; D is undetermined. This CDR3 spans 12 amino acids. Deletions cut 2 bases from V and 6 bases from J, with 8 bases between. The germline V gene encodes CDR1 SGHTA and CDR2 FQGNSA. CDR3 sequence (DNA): TGTGCCAGCAGCTTAAGTGGAGCCGAGCAGTACTTC. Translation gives CASSLSGAEQYF. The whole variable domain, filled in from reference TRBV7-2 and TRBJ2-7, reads GAGVSQSPSNKVTEKGKDVELRCDPISGHTALYWYRQSLGQGLEFLIYFQGNSAPDKSGLPSDRFSAERTGGSVSTLTIQRTQQEDSAVYLCASSLSGAEQYFGPGTRLTVT.

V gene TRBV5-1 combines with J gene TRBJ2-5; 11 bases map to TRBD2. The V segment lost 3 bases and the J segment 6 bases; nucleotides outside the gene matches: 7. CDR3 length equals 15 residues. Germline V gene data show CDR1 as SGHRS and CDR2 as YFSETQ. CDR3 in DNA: TGCGCCAGCAGCTCGACTAGCGGGGCTGGGAAGACCCAGTACTTC. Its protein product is CASSSTSGAGKTQYF. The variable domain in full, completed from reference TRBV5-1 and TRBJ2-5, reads KAGVTQTPRYLIKTRGQQVTLSCSPISGHRSVSWYQQTPGQGLQFLFEYFSETQRNKGNFPGRFSGRQFSNSRSEMNVSTLELGDSALYLCASSSTSGAGKTQYFGPGTRLLVL.

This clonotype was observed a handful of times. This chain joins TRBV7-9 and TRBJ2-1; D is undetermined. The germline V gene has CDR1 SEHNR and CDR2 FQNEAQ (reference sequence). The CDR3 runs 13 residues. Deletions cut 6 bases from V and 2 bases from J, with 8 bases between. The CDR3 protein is CASRGSTYNEQFF. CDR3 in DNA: TGTGCCAGCAGGGGGTCTACCTACAATGAGCAGTTCTTC. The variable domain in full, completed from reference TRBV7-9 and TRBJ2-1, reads DTGVSQNPRHKITKRGQNVTFRCDPISEHNRLYWYRQTLGQGPEFLTYFQNEAQLEKSRLLSDRFSAERPKGSFSTLEIQRTEQGDSAMYLCASRGSTYNEQFFGPGTRLTVL.

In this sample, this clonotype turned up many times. The CDR3 sequence is CASSLKSRRGGNTDTQYF. CDR3 DNA sequence: TGTGCCAGCAGCTTAAAATCACGGCGGGGGGGCAACACAGATACGCAGTATTTT. This chain uses TRBV11-2 with TRBJ2-3; 9 nucleotides line up with TRBD2. Losses at the gene ends were 2 bases for V and 2 bases for J; bases not matched to a gene: 11. Germline-derived CDR1 and CDR2 are SGHAT and FQNNGV. CDR3 length: 18 amino acids.

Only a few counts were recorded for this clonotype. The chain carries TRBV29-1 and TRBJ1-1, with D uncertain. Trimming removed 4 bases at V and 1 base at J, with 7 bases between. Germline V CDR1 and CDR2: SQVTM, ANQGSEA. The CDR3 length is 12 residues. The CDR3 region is CSVGAGNTEAFF. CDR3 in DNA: TGCAGCGTTGGGGCTGGGAACACTGAAGCTTTCTTT.